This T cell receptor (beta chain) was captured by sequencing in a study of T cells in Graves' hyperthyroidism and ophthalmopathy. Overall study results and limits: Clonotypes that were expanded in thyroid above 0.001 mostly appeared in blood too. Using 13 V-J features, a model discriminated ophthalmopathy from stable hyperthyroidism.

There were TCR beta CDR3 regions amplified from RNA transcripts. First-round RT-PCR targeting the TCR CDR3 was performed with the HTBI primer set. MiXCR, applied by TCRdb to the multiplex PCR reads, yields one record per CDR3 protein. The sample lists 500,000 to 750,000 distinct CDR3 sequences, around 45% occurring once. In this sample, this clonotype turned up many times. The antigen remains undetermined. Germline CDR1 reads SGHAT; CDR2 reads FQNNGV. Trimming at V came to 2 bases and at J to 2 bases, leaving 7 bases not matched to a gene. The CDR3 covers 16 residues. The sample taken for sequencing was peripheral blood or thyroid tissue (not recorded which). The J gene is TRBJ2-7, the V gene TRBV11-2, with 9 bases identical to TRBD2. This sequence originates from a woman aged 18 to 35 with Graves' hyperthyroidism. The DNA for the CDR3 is TGTGCCAGCAGCTTAAGGAGACTAGCGGCAACCTACGAGCAGTACTTC. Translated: CASSLRRLAATYEQYF.